The 29 T cell receptor beta chains given below trace back to one sample, sequenced in a study of blood T cell repertoires in COVID-19. Sequencing used immunoSEQ multiplex PCR; TCRdb keeps in-frame clones, though not all of them. This sample has about 180,000 clones, with roughly 80% found just once. Sequencing input: peripheral blood. The receptor set was obtained from a man younger than 35 with active or convalescent COVID-19.

The chain couples TRBV4-2 to TRBJ2-5, with 9 bases lining up with TRBD2. The CDR3 is 16 amino acids. V dropped 0 bases and J dropped 3; count of bases not matched to a gene: 5. Germline V gene sequence: CDR1 LGHNA, CDR2 YNFKEQ. CDR3 in amino acids: CASSQDEREVEETQYF. The CDR3 DNA sequence: TGTGCCAGCAGCCAAGATGAGCGGGAGGTGGAAGAGACCCAGTACTTC.

The CDR3 protein is CASSLGGGLNTEAFF. For the CDR3, the DNA is TGTGCCAGCAGCTTAGGAGGGGGTCTCAACACTGAAGCTTTCTTT. The V and J genes are TRBV7-8 and TRBJ1-1; maybe TRBD1 (6 bases). Trimming left V 1 base short and J 2 bases short, with 11 bases between. Per germline, CDR1 SGHVS and CDR2 FQNEAQ. CDR3 length: 15 residues.

The V call is TRBV15, the J call TRBJ2-3; 9 bases are a match to TRBD2. The CDR3 length is 16 residues. V shed 0 bases, J shed 5 bases, and the junction held 6 bases outside the gene matches. Germline V gene lookup returns CDR1 LNHNV and CDR2 YYDKDF (reference sequence). The DNA of the CDR3 is TGTGCCACCAGCAGAGATCGCGGGGGGGCCGAAGATACGCAGTATTTT. This translates into CATSRDRGGAEDTQYF.

J is TRBJ1-4 and V is TRBV5-6, with 8 nucleotides matching TRBD1. The ends lost 4 bases at V and 7 bases at J; junction bases unmatched: 3. In germline, CDR1 is SGHDT, CDR2 YYEEEE. This CDR3 spans 13 amino acids. The CDR3 DNA sequence: TGTGCCAGCAGCCTAGACAGGGGTGAAAAACTGTTTTTT. It is translated as CASSLDRGEKLFF.

The V and J genes are TRBV7-2 and TRBJ2-7, with 8 bases identical to TRBD1. Germline V gene lookup returns CDR1 SGHTA and CDR2 FQGNSA. V lost 5 bases, J lost 1 base, and 10 bases stayed unmatched. This CDR3 is 16 amino acids long. In nucleotides, the CDR3 is TGTGCCAGCAGCCCCCTCAGGGGGCCAGGGTCCTACGAGCAGTACTTC. Amino acid sequence: CASSPLRGPGSYEQYF.

The chain uses TRBV19 and TRBJ1-6, with D unclear. Germline V lookup: CDR1 LNHDA, CDR2 SQIVND (reference sequence). The CDR3 contains 14 residues. Trimming removed 8 bases from V and 0 bases from J, with 8 bases in between. The CDR3 here is CASWSSSYNSPLHF. The CDR3 DNA reads TGTGCCAGTTGGTCGAGCTCCTATAATTCACCCCTCCACTTT.

J is TRBJ2-1 and V is TRBV25-1; the D is unclear. CDR1 and CDR2 (germline): MGHDK, SYGVNS. There are 15 residues in the CDR3. Trimming left V 4 bases short and J 0 bases short, with 10 bases between. DNA of the CDR3: TGTGCCAGCAGTGTGAGCCTTTCCTCCTACAATGAGCAGTTCTTC. The encoded protein is CASSVSLSSYNEQFF.

This clone was recorded once. The V call is TRBV27, the J call TRBJ1-5; 7 nucleotides align to TRBD1. V dropped 6 bases and J dropped 1; count of bases not matched to a gene: 9. Germline V gives CDR1 MNHEY, CDR2 SMNVEV (reference sequence). The CDR3 loop spans 16 amino acids. CDR3 sequence (DNA): TGTGCCAGCAGAGATATGACAGGGACAAGCAATCAGCCCCAGCATTTT. Translating it yields CASRDMTGTSNQPQHF.

The gene calls are TRBV5-5 and TRBJ2-7; no firm D call. The CDR3 totals 12 residues. Trimming pared 1 base from V and 2 bases from J, leaving 4 bases between. The V gene's germline CDR1 is SGHKS and CDR2 YYEKEE (reference sequence). For the CDR3, the DNA is TGTGCCAGCAGCTTGAGCACCTACGAGCAGTACTTC. This codes for CASSLSTYEQYF. Filled out from reference TRBV5-5 and TRBJ2-7, the complete variable domain reads DAGVTQSPTHLIKTRGQQVTLRCSPISGHKSVSWYQQVLGQGPQFIFQYYEKEERGRGNFPDRFSARQFPNYSSELNVNALLLGDSALYLCASSLSTYEQYFGPGTRLTVT.

The chain is built from TRBV28 and TRBJ1-1; tentative D call: TRBD1 (5 bases). The CDR3 is 14 amino acids. The germline gives CDR1 MDHEN, CDR2 SYDVKM. V gave up 7 bases and J gave up 4 bases, with 16 bases separating them. CDR3 loop: CASTPAGRTTEAFF. CDR3 nucleotides: TGTGCCAGCACCCCTGCAGGGCGCACCACTGAAGCTTTCTTT.

The chain has TRBV29-1 and TRBJ2-1; 10 bases are shared with TRBD2. The CDR3 has 15 residues. The germline CDR1 and CDR2 sequences are SQVTM and ANQGSEA. With 6 bases clipped from V and 1 base from J, the junction kept 6 bases outside the gene matches. The CDR3 coding sequence is TGCAGCGTCTCCGCAGCGGGGGGGTCCTACAATGAGCAGTTCTTC. Its protein is CSVSAAGGSYNEQFF.

Written as DNA, the CDR3 is TGTGCCAGCAGTCTTCAGGGGGCGGGTGGCTATGGCTACACCTTC. It translates to CASSLQGAGGYGYTF. The rearrangement joins TRBV6-5 to TRBJ1-2; 8 nucleotides agree with TRBD1. Germline V gene lookup returns CDR1 MNHEY and CDR2 SVGAGI. The CDR3 spans 15 residues. The V gene end was trimmed by 5 bases and the J gene end by 4 bases; junction bases not matched to a gene: 9.

The chain recombines TRBV29-1 with TRBJ2-1; TRBD2 is a possible D gene (6 bases). CDR1 and CDR2 (germline): SQVTM, ANQGSEA. V was trimmed by 4 bases and J by 8 bases, leaving 15 bases between them. The CDR3 runs to 13 residues. The CDR3 loop is CSVGAGLAYEQFF. The CDR3 DNA sequence: TGCAGCGTTGGGGCGGGACTGGCCTATGAGCAGTTCTTC.

DNA for the CDR3: TGTGCCAGCAGCTTAAGAGGGACAGTCCAAGAGACCCAGTACTTC. It yields the protein CASSLRGTVQETQYF. The chain uses TRBV7-8 and TRBJ2-5; 7 bases match TRBD1. This CDR3 is 15 amino acids long. Germline CDR1 is SGHVS and CDR2 is FQNEAQ. Trimming took 2 bases from V and 1 from J; bases not matched to a gene: 4.

This chain joins TRBV5-5 and TRBJ2-1; D gene uncertain. Trimming shortened V by 2 bases and J by 6 bases, and 21 bases separated the two germline ends. Germline CDR1 SGHKS, CDR2 YYEKEE (reference sequence). There are 17 residues in the CDR3. As DNA, the CDR3 is TGTGCCAGCAGCTTAAGCCCGAGACCGGCGTCGGGCAATGAGCAGTTCTTC. Amino acid sequence: CASSLSPRPASGNEQFF.

The V and J genes are TRBV9 and TRBJ1-1; 10 bases fit TRBD1. This CDR3 contains 16 residues. Germline CDR1 reads SGDLS; CDR2 reads YYNGEE. J was trimmed by 3 bases and V by 3 bases; bases with no gene match: 8. The CDR3 here is CASSAATGGADTEAFF. The CDR3 DNA sequence: TGTGCCAGCAGCGCCGCGACAGGGGGCGCCGACACTGAAGCTTTCTTT.

The rearrangement uses TRBV10-1 and TRBJ2-7, with TRBD1 matching 11 bases. The CDR3 length is 12 residues. V was clipped by 8 bases and J by 3 bases; unmatched bases: 0. Germline lookup yields CDR1 WNHNN and CDR2 SYGVQD (reference sequence). The CDR3 DNA sequence: TGCGCCAGCGGGACAGGGGGCTACGAGCAGTACTTC. This gives the protein CASGTGGYEQYF.

This sequence joins TRBV11-2 and TRBJ2-2; TRBD2 matches at 9 bases. Germline trimming cut 5 bases from V and 3 bases from J; bases unmatched to any gene: 4. This CDR3 comprises 15 residues. Germline V gene data show CDR1 as SGHAT and CDR2 as FQNNGV. In DNA form, the CDR3 reads TGTGCCAGCAGCGAGCTAGCGGGGTACACCGGGGAGCTGTTTTTT. Amino acid sequence: CASSELAGYTGELFF.

V and J are TRBV5-4 and TRBJ1-1; no definite D call. The germline gives CDR1 SGHNT, CDR2 YYREEE (reference sequence). This CDR3 is built from 13 residues. Trimming cost V 0 bases and J 3 bases, with 6 bases left between them. DNA for the CDR3: TGTGCCAGCAGCTTGGCCGGGTACACTGAAGCTTTCTTT. Its translation: CASSLAGYTEAFF.

The rearrangement joins TRBV19 to TRBJ2-5; D gene ambiguous. This CDR3 comprises 13 residues. V was shortened by 3 bases and J by 5 bases, with 10 bases between the two germline ends. Germline assignment: CDR1 LNHDA and CDR2 SQIVND (reference sequence). Written as DNA, the CDR3 is TGTGCCAGTAGTATGAGTCTAATGGAGACCCAGTACTTC. This translates into CASSMSLMETQYF.

This chain links TRBV5-1 with TRBJ2-5; no definite D call. The germline V and J ends were trimmed by 5 bases and 3 bases, with 14 bases remaining between them. CDR3 length equals 14 residues. CDR1 is SGHRS and CDR2 is YFSETQ in the germline V gene. CDR3 loop: CASSSNNLKETQYF. CDR3 coding DNA: TGCGCCAGCAGTTCGAACAACCTCAAAGAGACCCAGTACTTC.

The chain combines TRBV12-5 with TRBJ2-1, with D possibly matching TRBD1 (5 bases). The CDR3 runs 13 residues. V lost 7 bases, J lost 8 bases, and 15 bases lay in between. Germline CDR1 LGHNT, CDR2 FRNRAP. CDR3 amino acids: CASAFARVHEQFF. CDR3 DNA: TGTGCTAGTGCCTTCGCCAGGGTCCATGAGCAGTTCTTC.

The genes are TRBV27 and TRBJ2-7; 13 nucleotides align to TRBD2. The CDR3 extends over 15 amino acids. Germline assignment: CDR1 MNHEY and CDR2 SMNVEV (reference sequence). The V gene end was trimmed by 6 bases and the J gene end by 4 bases; junction bases not matched to a gene: 6. CDR3 DNA sequence: TGTGCCAGCAGCCAAGGACTAGCGGGAGTTTACGAGCAGTACTTC. Protein product: CASSQGLAGVYEQYF.

The sample holds a few counts of this clone. Other DNA sequences in this sample translate to the same CDR3. V usage is TRBV29-1 and J usage is TRBJ1-1; 7 bases agree with TRBD1. Germline CDR1 and CDR2: SQVTM and ANQGSEA. The V gene end was trimmed by 4 bases and the J gene end by 2 bases; junction bases not matched to a gene: 4. This CDR3 has 13 residues. The CDR3 coding sequence is TGCAGCGTTGGGGACAGACTAAACACTGAAGCTTTCTTT. This codes for CSVGDRLNTEAFF. The full variable domain, in which reference TRBV29-1 and TRBJ1-1 provide the parts outside the CDR3, is SAVISQKPSRDICQRGTSLTIQCQVDSQVTMMFWYRQQPGQSLTLIATANQGSEATYESGFVIDKFPISRPNLTFSTLTVSNMSPEDSSIYLCSVGDRLNTEAFFGQGTRLTVV.

This chain uses TRBV7-2 with TRBJ2-1; D not certain. Trimming removed 2 bases at V and 8 bases at J, with 4 bases between. This CDR3 comprises 11 residues. The germline V gene has CDR1 SGHTA and CDR2 FQGNSA. CDR3 sequence reads: CASSLFDEQFF. CDR3 DNA sequence: TGTGCCAGCAGCTTATTCGATGAGCAGTTCTTC.

J is TRBJ1-1 and V is TRBV29-1, with 7 nucleotides matching TRBD1. This CDR3 region has 13 residues. From germline, CDR1 is SQVTM and CDR2 ANQGSEA. The ends lost 7 bases at V and 4 bases at J; junction bases unmatched: 9. CDR3 in amino acids: CSARQGGSTEAFF. As DNA, the CDR3 is TGCAGCGCTAGACAGGGTGGGAGCACTGAAGCTTTCTTT. Complete variable domain (other parts from reference TRBV29-1 and TRBJ1-1): SAVISQKPSRDICQRGTSLTIQCQVDSQVTMMFWYRQQPGQSLTLIATANQGSEATYESGFVIDKFPISRPNLTFSTLTVSNMSPEDSSIYLCSARQGGSTEAFFGQGTRLTVV.

The rearrangement uses TRBV5-4 and TRBJ1-1; 9 bases map to TRBD1. The CDR3 extends over 15 amino acids. The V segment lost 4 bases and the J segment 1 base; nucleotides outside the gene matches: 5. Germline V gene data show CDR1 as SGHNT and CDR2 as YYREEE (reference sequence). The CDR3 region is CASSVGTGRNTEAFF. Here the CDR3 DNA reads TGTGCCAGCAGCGTCGGGACAGGGAGGAACACTGAAGCTTTCTTT.

A single count supports this clone. V usage is TRBV14 and J usage is TRBJ2-7; D may be TRBD1 (5 bases). The CDR3 is made up of 15 amino acids. The V and J ends lost 0 bases and 4 bases respectively, with 13 bases between them. Germline loops: CDR1 SGHDN, CDR2 FVKESK. The CDR3 spells CASSQDPNRWYEQYF. The CDR3 coding sequence is TGTGCCAGCAGCCAAGATCCGAACAGGTGGTACGAGCAGTACTTC.

This rearrangement joins TRBV30 to TRBJ2-1; TRBD2 agrees at 7 bases. The germline V gene encodes CDR1 GTSNPN and CDR2 SVGIG (reference sequence). The length of the CDR3 is 14 residues. Germline trimming cut 2 bases from V and 7 bases from J; bases unmatched to any gene: 8. CDR3 protein: CAWSRLANTNEQFF. Here the CDR3 DNA reads TGTGCCTGGAGTCGACTAGCTAATACAAATGAGCAGTTCTTC.